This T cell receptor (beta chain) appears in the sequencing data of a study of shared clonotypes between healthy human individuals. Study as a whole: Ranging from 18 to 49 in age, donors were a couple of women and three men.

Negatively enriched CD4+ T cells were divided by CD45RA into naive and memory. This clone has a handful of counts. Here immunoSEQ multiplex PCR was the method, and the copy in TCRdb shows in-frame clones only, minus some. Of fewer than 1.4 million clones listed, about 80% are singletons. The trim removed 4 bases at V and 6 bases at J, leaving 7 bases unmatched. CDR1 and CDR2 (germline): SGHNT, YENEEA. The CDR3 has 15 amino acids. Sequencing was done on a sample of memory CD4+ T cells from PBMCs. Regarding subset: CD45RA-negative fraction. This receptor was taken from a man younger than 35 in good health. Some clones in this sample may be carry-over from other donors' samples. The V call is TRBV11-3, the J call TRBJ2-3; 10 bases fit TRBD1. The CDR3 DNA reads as TGTGCCAGCAGCTCCCGGACAGGGGGTTATGATACGCAGTATTTT. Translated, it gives CASSSRTGGYDTQYF.